Each of the 15 T cell receptor beta chains below was sequenced from the same sample in a study of T cell repertoires in cytomegalovirus infection. MiXCR was run by TCRdb on the reads, yielding one entry per CDR3 protein. Among approximately 470,000 distinct CDR3 sequences listed, about 39% were seen once. Their antigens remain unidentified. Sequenced material: cultured PBMCs, taken from culture after CMV antigen stimulation. The receptors come from a human donor in good health (CMV status not recorded). Some clones in this sample may be carry-over from other donors' samples.

The chain carries TRBV27 and TRBJ1-2, with D tentatively TRBD1 (6 bases). V shed 2 bases and J shed 8 bases, with 12 bases lying between them. This CDR3 region has 13 residues. Per the germline V gene, CDR1 is MNHEY and CDR2 is SMNVEV (reference sequence). CDR3 in amino acids: CASSLAQGWGYTF. The CDR3 coding sequence is TGTGCCAGCAGTTTAGCACAGGGTTGGGGCTACACCTTC.

This chain links TRBV7-1 with TRBJ2-7, with D uncertain. TRBV7-1 counts as an open reading frame of uncertain function. V lost 5 bases to trimming and J lost 0 bases, with 11 bases between them. The CDR3 runs to 14 residues. CDR3 residues: CASSPPVGSYEQYF. In DNA form, the CDR3 reads TGTGCCAGCAGCCCACCTGTGGGCTCCTACGAGCAGTACTTC.

The chain uses TRBV7-3 and TRBJ2-5; D is unclear. The CDR3 totals 14 residues. V was pared by 5 bases and J by 0 bases, with 10 bases between. The germline V gene encodes CDR1 SGHTA and CDR2 FQGTGA. CDR3: CASSMPAYQETQYF. For the CDR3, the DNA is TGTGCCAGCAGCATGCCCGCTTACCAAGAGACCCAGTACTTC. The whole variable domain, filled in from reference TRBV7-3 and TRBJ2-5, reads GAGVSQTPSNKVTEKGKYVELRCDPISGHTALYWYRQSLGQGPEFLIYFQGTGAADDSGLPNDRFFAVRPEGSVSTLKIQRTERGDSAVYLCASSMPAYQETQYFGPGTRLLVL.

V and J are TRBV6-6 and TRBJ1-5; weak D call: TRBD1 (6 bases). V was clipped by 4 bases and J by 2 bases, with 15 bases between them. CDR1 is MNHNY and CDR2 is SVGAGI in the germline V gene (reference sequence). The CDR3 is 16 residues long. Here the CDR3 DNA reads TGTGCCAGCAGTTTCCAGGGGATTCCCGGCAATCAGCCCCAGCATTTT. Protein: CASSFQGIPGNQPQHF.

This chain connects TRBV7-9 to TRBJ2-1; D remains ambiguous. The CDR3 sequence is 13 residues long. Per the germline V gene, CDR1 is SEHNR and CDR2 is FQNEAQ (reference sequence). The germline V and J ends were trimmed by 0 bases and 5 bases, with 5 bases remaining between them. The CDR3 DNA reads TGTGCCAGCAGCTTAGCAGTGGACAATGAGCAGTTCTTC. Translation: CASSLAVDNEQFF. Complete variable domain (other parts from reference TRBV7-9 and TRBJ2-1): DTGVSQNPRHKITKRGQNVTFRCDPISEHNRLYWYRQTLGQGPEFLTYFQNEAQLEKSRLLSDRFSAERPKGSFSTLEIQRTEQGDSAMYLCASSLAVDNEQFFGPGTRLTVL.

This chain links TRBV6-1 with TRBJ2-5, with D perhaps matching TRBD2 (6 bases). The V end lost 10 bases, the J end lost 2 bases, and 17 bases lay between the germline ends. CDR1 and CDR2 from the germline V gene are MNHNS and SASEGT. The CDR3 loop spans 14 amino acids. CDR3 nucleotide sequence: TGTGCCACCAGGCGCGGGACGGGGCAAGAGACCCAGTACTTC. This gives the protein CATRRGTGQETQYF.

This chain links TRBV7-9 with TRBJ1-1; D not certain. The CDR3 is 13 amino acids. Per the germline V gene, CDR1 is SEHNR and CDR2 is FQNEAQ (reference sequence). The V and J ends lost 4 bases and 3 bases respectively, with 9 bases between them. DNA for the CDR3: TGTGCCAGCAGCTCCCTTGGGTACACTGAAGCTTTCTTT. Residues: CASSSLGYTEAFF.

The chain employs TRBV10-3 and TRBJ2-4; TRBD2 matches at 9 bases. Germline V gene lookup returns CDR1 ENHRY and CDR2 SYGVKD. After removal of 3 bases from V and 2 bases from J, the junction contained 8 bases not matched to a gene. The CDR3 loop spans 17 amino acids. The CDR3 bases are TGTGCCATCAGTGATCCAGGACTAGCGAGGACCAAAAACATTCAGTACTTC. It codes for CAISDPGLARTKNIQYF.

This clonotype showed up many times. The V and J genes are TRBV7-2 and TRBJ1-2; 9 bases line up with TRBD1. Per germline, CDR1 SGHTA and CDR2 FQGNSA. This CDR3 region has 16 residues. The trim removed 2 bases at V and 4 bases at J, leaving 8 bases unmatched. This chain's CDR3 is CASSLKTGTGRYGYTF. The CDR3 coding sequence is TGTGCCAGCAGCTTAAAAACCGGGACAGGGCGCTATGGCTACACCTTC.

This clonotype showed up many times. The V call is TRBV7-2, the J call TRBJ1-6; no clear D. The germline V gene encodes CDR1 SGHTA and CDR2 FQGNSA. The CDR3 is made up of 12 amino acids. The ends were cut back, 0 bases at V and 13 bases at J, with 7 bases in the middle. This CDR3 reads CASSLAGSPLHF. The CDR3 region has the DNA TGTGCCAGCAGCTTAGCAGGGTCCCCCCTCCACTTT.

This chain connects TRBV6-2 or TRBV6-3 to TRBJ2-5; the D gene is possibly TRBD2 (5 bases). CDR3 size: 13 residues. Germline V lookup: CDR1 MNHEY, CDR2 SVGEGT. V dropped 6 bases and J dropped 3 bases, with 11 bases sitting between them. The CDR3 DNA is TGTGCCAGCAGGCAGACGACTAAAGAGACCCAGTACTTC. It encodes CASRQTTKETQYF.

The genes are TRBV6-1 and TRBJ1-2; 10 bases line up with TRBD1. CDR3 size: 15 residues. V was clipped by 9 bases and J by 5 bases; unmatched bases: 12. Per the germline V gene, CDR1 is MNHNS and CDR2 is SASEGT. The CDR3 coding sequence is TGTGCCAGTAAAGTCTCTGGACAGGGGGTTTATGGCTACACCTTC. This codes for CASKVSGQGVYGYTF.

V is TRBV4-1 and J is TRBJ2-4; no clear D gene. The CDR3 covers 15 residues. The V end was cut by 0 bases, the J end by 7 bases, with 13 bases between. The germline gives CDR1 MGHRA, CDR2 YSYEKL. This CDR3 reads CASSQEAYGANIQYF. CDR3 DNA: TGCGCCAGCAGCCAAGAGGCCTACGGAGCGAACATTCAGTACTTC.

This chain connects TRBV20-1 to TRBJ2-5; 9 bases agree with TRBD1. Germline trimming cut 5 bases from V and 1 base from J; bases unmatched to any gene: 5. The CDR3 is made up of 14 amino acids. The germline gives CDR1 DFQATT, CDR2 SNEGSKA (reference sequence). DNA for the CDR3: TGCAGTGCTTTGGGACAGGGCGTCCAAGAGACCCAGTACTTC. Its protein product is CSALGQGVQETQYF.

This clonotype showed up just a few times. The genes are TRBV7-2 and TRBJ2-3; no clear D. This CDR3 has 15 residues. Germline CDR1 is SGHTA and CDR2 is FQGNSA. Trimming removed 1 base at V and 6 bases at J, with 14 bases between. The CDR3 DNA follows: TGTGCCAGCAGCTTAGTTGCAGGCTCCAGGGATACGCAGTATTTT. This encodes CASSLVAGSRDTQYF.